The present entry profiles one T cell receptor beta chain with its context. Its antigen is currently unknown. In terms of origin and age, donors were healthy Caucasian individuals from Russia aged 6 to 90. A second roughly 6 to 11 cycle PCR used barcoded and J-beta primers. A 12-random-nucleotide template-switch adaptor tagged each cDNA molecule. TCRdb reanalysed the 5' RACE reads using MiXCR and keeps one entry per CDR3 protein. The sample contains about 640,000 distinct CDR3 sequences, 45% to 65% of which appear only once. The sample originates from a study of blood T cells in healthy people across ages. Findings and limits, study-wide: Age brought a roughly linear fall in TCR beta diversity measured per million T cells. Whereas aged donors had fewer naive CD4+ cells, long-lived donors had more of them and higher diversity.

The clonotype comes from a man between 60 and 75 years old in good health. Sequenced: blood.

CDR3 residues: CASRIGGGYEQYF. The CDR3 nucleotides read TGTGCCAGCAGGATAGGGGGGGGGTACGAGCAGTACTTC. The chain carries TRBV7-2 and TRBJ2-5; tentatively, D is TRBD2 (7 bases). With the DNA end fitting TRBJ2-7 better, the J assignment may be wrong. This CDR3 is built from 13 residues. CDR1 and CDR2 (germline): SGHTA, FQGNSA.